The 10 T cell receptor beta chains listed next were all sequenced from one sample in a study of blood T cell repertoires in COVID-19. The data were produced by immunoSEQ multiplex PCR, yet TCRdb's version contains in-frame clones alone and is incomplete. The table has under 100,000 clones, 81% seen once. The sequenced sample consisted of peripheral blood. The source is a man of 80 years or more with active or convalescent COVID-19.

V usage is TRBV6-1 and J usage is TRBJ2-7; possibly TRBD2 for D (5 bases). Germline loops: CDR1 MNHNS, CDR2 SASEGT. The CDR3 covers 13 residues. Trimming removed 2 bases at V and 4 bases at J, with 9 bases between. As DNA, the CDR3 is TGTGCCAGCAGTGAATTAGCGAAGTACGAGCAGTACTTC. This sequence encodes CASSELAKYEQYF.

Here the CDR3 reads CASSVTPGTGELFF. CDR3 nucleotides: TGTGCCAGCAGCGTAACCCCAGGGACCGGGGAGCTGTTTTTT. The chain recombines TRBV9 with TRBJ2-2, with D maybe TRBD1 (5 bases). Between the trimmed V and J ends, which lost 1 base and 5 bases, there was a span of 9 bases. The CDR3 contains 14 residues. Germline-derived CDR1 and CDR2 are SGDLS and YYNGEE.

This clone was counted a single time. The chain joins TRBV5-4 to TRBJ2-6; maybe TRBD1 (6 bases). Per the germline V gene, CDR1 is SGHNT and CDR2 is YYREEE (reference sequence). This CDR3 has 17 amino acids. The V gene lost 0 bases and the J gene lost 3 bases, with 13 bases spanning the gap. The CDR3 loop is CASSLGRGRSGANVLTF. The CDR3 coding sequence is TGTGCCAGCAGCTTGGGCAGGGGACGGAGTGGGGCCAACGTCCTGACTTTC. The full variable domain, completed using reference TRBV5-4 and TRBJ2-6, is ETGVTQSPTHLIKTRGQQVTLRCSSQSGHNTVSWYQQALGQGPQFIFQYYREEENGRGNFPPRFSGLQFPNYSSELNVNALELDDSALYLCASSLGRGRSGANVLTFGAGSRLTVL.

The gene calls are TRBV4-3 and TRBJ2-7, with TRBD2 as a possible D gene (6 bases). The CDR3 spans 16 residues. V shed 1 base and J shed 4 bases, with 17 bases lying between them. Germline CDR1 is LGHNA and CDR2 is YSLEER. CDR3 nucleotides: TGCGCCAGCAGCCAAGGTTGGGGGGAGTTGGGTTACGAGCAGTACTTC. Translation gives CASSQGWGELGYEQYF.

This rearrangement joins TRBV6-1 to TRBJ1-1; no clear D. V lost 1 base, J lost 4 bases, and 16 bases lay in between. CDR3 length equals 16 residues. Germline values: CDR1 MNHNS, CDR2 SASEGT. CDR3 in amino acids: CASSEELRYRFTEAFF. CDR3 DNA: TGTGCCAGCAGTGAAGAATTGAGGTATCGGTTCACTGAAGCTTTCTTT.

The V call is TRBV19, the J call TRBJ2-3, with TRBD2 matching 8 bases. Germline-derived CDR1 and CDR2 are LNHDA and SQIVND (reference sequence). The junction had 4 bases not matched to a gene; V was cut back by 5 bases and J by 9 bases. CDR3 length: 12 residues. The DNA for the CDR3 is TGTGCCAGTAGTGCTTCGGGGGGGACGCAGTATTTT. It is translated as CASSASGGTQYF.

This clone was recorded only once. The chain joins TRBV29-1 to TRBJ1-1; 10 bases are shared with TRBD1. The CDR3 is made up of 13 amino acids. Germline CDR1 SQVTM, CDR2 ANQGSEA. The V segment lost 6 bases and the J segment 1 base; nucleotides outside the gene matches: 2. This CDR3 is CSVGQGRNTEAFF. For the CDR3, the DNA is TGCAGCGTGGGACAGGGGAGGAACACTGAAGCTTTCTTT. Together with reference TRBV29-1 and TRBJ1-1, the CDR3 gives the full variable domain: SAVISQKPSRDICQRGTSLTIQCQVDSQVTMMFWYRQQPGQSLTLIATANQGSEATYESGFVIDKFPISRPNLTFSTLTVSNMSPEDSSIYLCSVGQGRNTEAFFGQGTRLTVV.

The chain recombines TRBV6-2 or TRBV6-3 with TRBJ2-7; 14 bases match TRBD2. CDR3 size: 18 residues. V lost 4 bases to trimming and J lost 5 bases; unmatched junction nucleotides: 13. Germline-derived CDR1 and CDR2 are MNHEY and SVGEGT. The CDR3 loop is CASSSPNGLAGGSHEQYF. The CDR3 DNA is TGTGCCAGCAGTTCCCCGAACGGACTAGCGGGGGGATCGCACGAGCAGTACTTC.

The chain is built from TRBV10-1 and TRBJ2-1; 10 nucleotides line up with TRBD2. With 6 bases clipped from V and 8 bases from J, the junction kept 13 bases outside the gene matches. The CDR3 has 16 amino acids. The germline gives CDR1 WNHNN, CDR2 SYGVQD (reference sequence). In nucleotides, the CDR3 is TGCGCCAGCAGCGCCTTAAAGCGGGGGGGCCTGGATGAGCAGTTCTTC. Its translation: CASSALKRGGLDEQFF.

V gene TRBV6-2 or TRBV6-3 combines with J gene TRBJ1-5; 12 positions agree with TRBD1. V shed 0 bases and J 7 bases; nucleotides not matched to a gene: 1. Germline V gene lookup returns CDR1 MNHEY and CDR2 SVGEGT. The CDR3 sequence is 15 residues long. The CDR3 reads CASSYSGTGGQPQHF. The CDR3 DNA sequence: TGTGCCAGCAGTTACTCTGGGACAGGGGGCCAGCCCCAGCATTTT.